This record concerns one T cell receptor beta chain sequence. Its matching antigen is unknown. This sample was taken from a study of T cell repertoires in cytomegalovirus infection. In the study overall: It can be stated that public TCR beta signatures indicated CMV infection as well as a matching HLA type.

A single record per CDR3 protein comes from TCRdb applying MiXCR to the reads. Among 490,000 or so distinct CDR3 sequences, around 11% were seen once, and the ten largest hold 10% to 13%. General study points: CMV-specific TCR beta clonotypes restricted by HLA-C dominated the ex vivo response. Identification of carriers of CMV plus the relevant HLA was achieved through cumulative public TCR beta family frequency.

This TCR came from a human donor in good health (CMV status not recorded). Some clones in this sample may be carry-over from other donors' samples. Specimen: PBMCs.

The CDR3 coding sequence is TGTGCCAGCAGCCCCCAGGCGAACACTGAAGCTTTCTTT. It is translated as CASSPQANTEAFF. The chain carries TRBV7-9 and TRBJ1-1; D call uncertain. Trimming removed 5 bases at V and 1 base at J, with 8 bases between. The CDR3 has 13 amino acids. The germline V gene encodes CDR1 SEHNR and CDR2 FQNEAQ (reference sequence).